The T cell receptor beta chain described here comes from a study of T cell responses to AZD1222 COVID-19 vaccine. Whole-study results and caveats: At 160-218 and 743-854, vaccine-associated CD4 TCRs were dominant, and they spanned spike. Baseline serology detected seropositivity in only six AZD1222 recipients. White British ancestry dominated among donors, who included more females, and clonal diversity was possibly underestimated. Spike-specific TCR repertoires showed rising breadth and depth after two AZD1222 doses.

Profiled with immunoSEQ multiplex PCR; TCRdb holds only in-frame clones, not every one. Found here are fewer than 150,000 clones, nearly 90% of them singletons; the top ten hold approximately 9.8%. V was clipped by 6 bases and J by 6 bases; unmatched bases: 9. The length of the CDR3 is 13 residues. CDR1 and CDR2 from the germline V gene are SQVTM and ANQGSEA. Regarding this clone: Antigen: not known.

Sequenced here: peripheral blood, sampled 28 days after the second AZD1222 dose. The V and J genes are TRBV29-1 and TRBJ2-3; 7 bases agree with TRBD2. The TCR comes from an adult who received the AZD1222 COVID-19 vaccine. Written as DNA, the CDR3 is TGCAGCGTACTCCGGACTAGAGCTGATACGCAGTATTTT. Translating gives CSVLRTRADTQYF.